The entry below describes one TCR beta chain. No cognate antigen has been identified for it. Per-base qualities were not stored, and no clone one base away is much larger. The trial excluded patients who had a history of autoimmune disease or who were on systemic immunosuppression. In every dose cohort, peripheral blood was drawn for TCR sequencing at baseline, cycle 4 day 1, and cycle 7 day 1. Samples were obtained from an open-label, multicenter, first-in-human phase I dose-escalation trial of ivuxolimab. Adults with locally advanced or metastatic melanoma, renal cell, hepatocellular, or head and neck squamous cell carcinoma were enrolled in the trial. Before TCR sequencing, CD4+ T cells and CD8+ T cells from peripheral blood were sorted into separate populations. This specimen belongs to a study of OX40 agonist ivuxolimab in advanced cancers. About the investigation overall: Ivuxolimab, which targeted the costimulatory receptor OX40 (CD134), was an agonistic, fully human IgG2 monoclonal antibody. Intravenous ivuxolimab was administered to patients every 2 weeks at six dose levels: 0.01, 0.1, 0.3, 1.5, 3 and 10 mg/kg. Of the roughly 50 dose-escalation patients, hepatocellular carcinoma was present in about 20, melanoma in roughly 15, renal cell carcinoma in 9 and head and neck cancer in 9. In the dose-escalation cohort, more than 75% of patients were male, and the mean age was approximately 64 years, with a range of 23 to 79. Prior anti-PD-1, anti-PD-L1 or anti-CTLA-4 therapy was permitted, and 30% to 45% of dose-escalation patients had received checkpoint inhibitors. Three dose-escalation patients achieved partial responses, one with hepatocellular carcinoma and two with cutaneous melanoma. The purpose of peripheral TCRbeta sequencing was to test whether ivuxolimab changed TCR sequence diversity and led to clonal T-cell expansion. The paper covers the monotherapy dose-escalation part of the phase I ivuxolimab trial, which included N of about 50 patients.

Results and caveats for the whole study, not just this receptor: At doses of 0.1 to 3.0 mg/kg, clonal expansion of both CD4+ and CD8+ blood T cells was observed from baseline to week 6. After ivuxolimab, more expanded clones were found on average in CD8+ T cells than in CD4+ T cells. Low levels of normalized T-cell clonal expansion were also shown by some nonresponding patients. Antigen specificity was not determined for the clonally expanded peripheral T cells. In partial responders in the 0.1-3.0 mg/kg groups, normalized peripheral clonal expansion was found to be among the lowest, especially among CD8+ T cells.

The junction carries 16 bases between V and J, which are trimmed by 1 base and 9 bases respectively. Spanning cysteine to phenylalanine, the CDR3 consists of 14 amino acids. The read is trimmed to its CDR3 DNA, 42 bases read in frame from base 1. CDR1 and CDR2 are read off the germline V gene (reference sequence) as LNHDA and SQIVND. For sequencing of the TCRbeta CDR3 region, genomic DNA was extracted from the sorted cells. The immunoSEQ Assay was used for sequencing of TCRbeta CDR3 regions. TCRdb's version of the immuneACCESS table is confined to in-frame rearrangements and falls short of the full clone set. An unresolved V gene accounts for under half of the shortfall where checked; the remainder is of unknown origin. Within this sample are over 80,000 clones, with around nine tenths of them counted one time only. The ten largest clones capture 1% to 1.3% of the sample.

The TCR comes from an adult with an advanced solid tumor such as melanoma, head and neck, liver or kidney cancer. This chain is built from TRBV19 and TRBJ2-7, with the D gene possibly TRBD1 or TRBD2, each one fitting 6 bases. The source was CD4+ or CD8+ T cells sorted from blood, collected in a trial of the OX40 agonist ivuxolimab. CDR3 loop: CASSIGNLGGAQYF. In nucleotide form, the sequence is TGTGCCAGTAGTATAGGTAACTTGGGGGGCGCGCAGTACTTC.